This is a list of T cell receptor beta chains from one sample in a study of CD8 T cells in ankylosing spondylitis. TCRdb recomputed calls from the 5' RACE reads with MiXCR, one row per CDR3 protein. This table has 350,000 to 400,000 distinct CDR3 sequences, more than 20% appearing once. What was sequenced was blood, either unsorted or a sorted T cell fraction (not recorded which). These receptors originate from a male donor with ankylosing spondylitis or in good health (not recorded which). The CDR3 runs from the conserved cysteine through the conserved F or W. The D gene is left open where the match is weak. Size tells how often a clone was seen (once, few, many) or the class of an expanded clone, and some rows leave it out.

NA | TRBJ2-5 | 13 | NA | TRBV7-9 | CASSLGPGETQYF | TGTGCCAGCAGCTTGGGGCCGGGGGAGACCCAGTACTTC
few | TRBJ2-5 | 14 | TRBD2 | TRBV6-5 | CASSYMSGGETQYF | TGTGCCAGCAGTTACATGTCGGGGGGAGAGACCCAGTACTTC
NA | TRBJ2-1 | 14 | NA | TRBV7-2 | CASSWTHGLAEQFF | TGTGCCAGCAGCTGGACCCATGGACTCGCTGAGCAGTTCTTC
NA | TRBJ2-1 | 15 | TRBD2 | TRBV7-9 | CASRGGTSKYNEQFF | TGTGCCAGCAGAGGCGGGACTAGTAAATACAATGAGCAGTTCTTC
few | TRBJ2-5 | 16 | NA | TRBV28 | CASSLKNLNYQETQYF | TGTGCCAGCAGTTTAAAGAATCTGAACTACCAAGAGACCCAGTACTTC
NA | TRBJ2-7 | 16 | NA | TRBV12-3/TRBV12-4 | CASRGAPTRNSYEQYF | TGTGCCAGCAGGGGGGCCCCAACCCGAAATTCCTACGAGCAGTACTTC
NA | TRBJ2-1 | 18 | NA | TRBV4-2 | CASSQNVKGASSYNEQFF | TGTGCCAGCAGCCAAAATGTGAAAGGGGCGAGCTCCTACAATGAGCAGTTCTTC
NA | TRBJ1-1 | 13 | NA | TRBV29-1 | CSVVTGPGPEAFF | TGCAGCGTTGTTACGGGGCCGGGTCCTGAAGCTTTCTTT
few | TRBJ2-2 | 18 | TRBD2 | TRBV10-3 | CAISDSLAGGPNTGELFF | TGTGCCATCAGTGACTCTCTAGCGGGGGGGCCTAACACCGGGGAGCTGTTTTTT
NA | TRBJ2-2 | 15 | NA | TRBV7-3 | CASSLISGNTGELFF | TGTGCCAGCAGCTTAATTTCAGGGAACACCGGGGAGCTGTTTTTT
NA | TRBJ1-2 | 16 | NA | TRBV30 | CAWSVRQPGGDYGYTF | TGTGCCTGGAGTGTACGGCAGCCCGGGGGTGACTATGGCTACACCTTC
NA | TRBJ2-3 | 15 | TRBD1 | TRBV10-1 | CASSDPGQGPDTQYF | TGCGCCAGCAGCGACCCGGGACAGGGGCCAGATACGCAGTATTTT
NA | TRBJ2-3 | 14 | NA | TRBV12-3/TRBV12-4 | CASSLAGVEDTQYF | TGTGCCAGCAGTTTAGCGGGGGTTGAAGATACGCAGTATTTT
few | TRBJ2-1 | 15 | TRBD1 | TRBV12-3/TRBV12-4 | CASSFLGTGANEQFF | TGTGCCAGCAGTTTTCTGGGGACAGGGGCAAATGAGCAGTTCTTC
NA | TRBJ2-3 | 13 | NA | TRBV29-1 | CSVEEGNTDTQYF | TGCAGCGTTGAAGAGGGGAACACAGATACGCAGTATTTT
NA | TRBJ2-3 | 15 | NA | TRBV29-1 | CSVGSGGSHADTQYF | TGCAGCGTTGGTTCCGGGGGTTCACACGCAGATACGCAGTATTTT
many | TRBJ2-4 | 12 | NA | TRBV6-4 | CASSDDGIIQYF | TGTGCCAGCAGTGATGATGGGATCATTCAGTACTTC
few | TRBJ2-7 | 12 | NA | TRBV30 | CARKDSSYEQYF | TGTGCCCGGAAGGACAGTTCCTACGAGCAGTACTTC
NA | TRBJ2-3 | 16 | NA | TRBV4-2 | CASSQVAGSSTDTQYF | TGTGCCAGCAGCCAAGTGGCAGGGTCTAGCACAGATACGCAGTATTTT
NA | TRBJ2-1 | 16 | TRBD2 | TRBV19 | CASNDFPGGTYNEQFF | TGTGCCAGTAACGACTTCCCGGGGGGGACCTACAATGAGCAGTTCTTC
many | TRBJ2-3 | 17 | TRBD2 | TRBV10-3 | CAISESGLAGSADTQYF | TGTGCCATCAGTGAGTCCGGACTAGCGGGAAGCGCAGATACGCAGTATTTT
NA | TRBJ2-1 | 14 | NA | TRBV27 | CASSERSGWDEQFF | TGTGCCAGCAGCGAGCGGTCTGGCTGGGATGAGCAGTTCTTC
many | TRBJ2-7 | 15 | NA | TRBV4-1 | CASSQDHGGFYEQYF | TGCGCCAGCAGCCAAGATCATGGAGGGTTCTACGAGCAGTACTTC
NA | TRBJ2-1 | 15 | NA | TRBV4-1 | CASTAVTHFDNEQFF | TGCGCCAGCACCGCAGTTACCCATTTCGACAATGAGCAGTTCTTC
NA | TRBJ2-5 | 13 | NA | TRBV7-9 | CASSLEPGETQYF | TGTGCCAGCAGCTTAGAGCCCGGAGAGACCCAGTACTTC
few | TRBJ2-4 | 14 | NA | TRBV12-3/TRBV12-4 | CASSVVGGSNIQYF | TGTGCCAGCAGCGTTGTGGGGGGCTCAAACATTCAGTACTTC